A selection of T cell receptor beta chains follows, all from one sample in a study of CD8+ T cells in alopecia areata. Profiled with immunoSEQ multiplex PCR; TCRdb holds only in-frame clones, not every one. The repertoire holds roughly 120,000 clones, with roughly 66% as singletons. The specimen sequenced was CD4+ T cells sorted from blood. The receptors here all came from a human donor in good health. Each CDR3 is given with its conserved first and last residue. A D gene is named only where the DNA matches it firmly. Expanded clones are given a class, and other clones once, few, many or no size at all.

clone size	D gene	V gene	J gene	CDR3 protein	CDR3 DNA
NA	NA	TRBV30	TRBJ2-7	CAWSSVYSYEQYF	TGTGCCTGGAGTTCCGTGTACTCCTACGAGCAGTACTTC
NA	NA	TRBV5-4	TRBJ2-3	CASSLEHTDTQYF	TGTGCCAGCAGCTTGGAGCACACAGATACGCAGTATTTT
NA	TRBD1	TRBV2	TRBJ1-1	CASSGQGNTEAFF	TGTGCCAGCAGCGGACAGGGGAACACTGAAGCTTTCTTT
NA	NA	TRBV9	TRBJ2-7	CASSVGISYEQYF	TGTGCCAGCAGCGTCGGCATCTCCTACGAGCAGTACTTC
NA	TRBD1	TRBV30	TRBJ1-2	CAWSRQGIYGYTF	TGTGCCTGGAGTAGACAGGGGATCTATGGCTACACCTTC
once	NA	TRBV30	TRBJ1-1	CAWIQSRTEAFF	TGTGCCTGGATCCAATCCCGTACTGAAGCTTTCTTT
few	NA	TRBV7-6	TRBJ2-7	CASSLAGGTGTVYEQYF	TGTGCCAGCAGCTTAGCGGGGGGGACCGGGACAGTCTACGAGCAGTACTTC
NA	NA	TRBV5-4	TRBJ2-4	CASSTPGGEAKNIQYF	TGTGCCAGCAGCACACCAGGGGGGGAGGCCAAAAACATTCAGTACTTC
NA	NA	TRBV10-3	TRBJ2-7	CAIKKERTTYEQYF	TGTGCCATCAAAAAGGAGCGGACGACCTACGAGCAGTACTTC
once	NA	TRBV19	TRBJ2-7	CATQDRAYEQYF	TGTGCCACACAGGACCGAGCCTACGAGCAGTACTTC
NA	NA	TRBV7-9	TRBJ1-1	CASSLGGQNTEAFF	TGTGCCAGCAGCTTAGGGGGTCAGAACACTGAAGCTTTCTTT
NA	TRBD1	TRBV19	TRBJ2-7	CAVSDRATYEQYF	TGTGCCGTCTCAGACAGGGCTACCTACGAGCAGTACTTC
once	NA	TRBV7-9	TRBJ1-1	CASSRAVGGADTEAFF	TGTGCCAGCAGCCGAGCCGTGGGGGGCGCCGACACTGAAGCTTTCTTT
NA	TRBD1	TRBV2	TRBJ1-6	CASSAAGQGASPLHF	TGTGCCAGCAGCGCAGCCGGACAGGGGGCTTCACCCCTCCACTTT
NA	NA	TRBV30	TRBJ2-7	CAWKYGAHYYEQYF	TGTGCCTGGAAATACGGGGCACATTACTACGAGCAGTACTTC
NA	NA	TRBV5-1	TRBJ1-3	CASSLGATAGNTIYF	TGCGCCAGCAGCTTAGGAGCGACAGCTGGAAACACCATATATTTT
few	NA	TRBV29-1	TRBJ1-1	CSVEYAGRTEAFF	TGCAGCGTTGAATATGCAGGGAGGACTGAAGCTTTCTTT
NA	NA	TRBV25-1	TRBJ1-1	CASSERDTEAFF	TGTGCCAGCAGTGAACGGGACACTGAAGCTTTCTTT
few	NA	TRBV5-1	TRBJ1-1	CASSLARGGTEAFF	TGCGCCAGCAGCTTGGCCCGTGGCGGCACTGAAGCTTTCTTT
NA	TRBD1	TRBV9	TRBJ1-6	CASGGTGAGSPLHF	TGTGCCAGCGGAGGGACAGGGGCTGGATCACCCCTCCACTTT
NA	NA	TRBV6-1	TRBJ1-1	CASSATVNTEAFF	TGTGCCAGCAGTGCGACGGTGAACACTGAAGCTTTCTTT
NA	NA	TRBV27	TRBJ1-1	CASKRTGNTEAFF	TGTGCCAGCAAGAGGACGGGGAACACTGAAGCTTTCTTT
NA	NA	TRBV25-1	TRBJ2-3	CASSENLLGQYF	TGTGCCAGCAGTGAGAATCTATTGGGACAGTATTTT
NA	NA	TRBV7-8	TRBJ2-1	CASSLGGRNAGNEQFF	TGTGCCAGCAGCTTAGGGGGTCGGAACGCCGGCAATGAGCAGTTCTTC
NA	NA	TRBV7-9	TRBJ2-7	CASSLTGSASEQYF	TGTGCCAGCAGCTTGACGGGCAGCGCTTCGGAGCAGTACTTC
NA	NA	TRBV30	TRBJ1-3	CAWGQGVGGNTIYF	TGTGCCTGGGGCCAGGGTGTTGGGGGAAACACCATATATTTT
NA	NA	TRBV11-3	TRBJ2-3	CASSSGWTDTQYF	TGTGCCAGCAGCTCCGGGTGGACAGATACGCAGTATTTT
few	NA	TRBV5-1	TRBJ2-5	CASSLQGGETQYF	TGCGCCAGCAGCTTGCAGGGGGGAGAGACCCAGTACTTC
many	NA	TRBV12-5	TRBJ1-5	CASGLTGNQPQHF	TGTGCTAGTGGTCTCACAGGGAATCAGCCCCAGCATTTT
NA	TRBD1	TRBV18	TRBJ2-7	CASSQGQPAEQYF	TGTGCCAGCTCACAGGGACAGCCAGCGGAGCAGTACTTC
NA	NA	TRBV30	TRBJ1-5	CAWSVKGRVGQPQHF	TGTGCCTGGAGTGTCAAAGGAAGGGTAGGGCAGCCCCAGCATTTT
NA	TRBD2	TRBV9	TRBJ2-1	CASSVGLAGAGEQFF	TGTGCCAGCAGCGTAGGGCTAGCGGGGGCGGGTGAGCAGTTCTTC
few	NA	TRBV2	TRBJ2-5	CASSGGGTQYF	TGTGCCAGCAGTGGAGGGGGGACCCAGTACTTC
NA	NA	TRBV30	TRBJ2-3	CAWTRSTDTQYF	TGTGCCTGGACTCGGAGCACAGATACGCAGTATTTT
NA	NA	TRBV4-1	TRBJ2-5	CASSHPDFQETQYF	TGCGCCAGCAGCCATCCTGACTTCCAAGAGACCCAGTACTTC
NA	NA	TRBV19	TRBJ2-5	CASSIWRGEETQYF	TGTGCCAGTAGTATATGGAGGGGAGAAGAGACCCAGTACTTC
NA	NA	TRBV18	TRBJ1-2	CASSPQDGGYTF	TGTGCCAGCTCACCACAAGACGGTGGCTACACCTTC
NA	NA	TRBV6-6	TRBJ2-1	CASREELARDEQFF	TGTGCCAGCAGGGAGGAACTAGCAAGGGATGAGCAGTTCTTC
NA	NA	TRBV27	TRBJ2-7	CASRPEGRIMGEQYF	TGTGCCAGCAGACCCGAGGGTAGAATTATGGGGGAGCAGTACTTC
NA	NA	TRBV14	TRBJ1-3	CASTRPARGGNTIYF	TGTGCCAGCACCCGACCGGCCCGGGGTGGAAACACCATATATTTT
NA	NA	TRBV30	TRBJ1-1	CAIRGAVNTEAFF	TGTGCCATACGAGGGGCAGTTAACACTGAAGCTTTCTTT
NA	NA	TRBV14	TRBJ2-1	CASTDGGSRRYNEQFF	TGTGCCAGCACCGACGGGGGTTCCCGAAGATACAATGAGCAGTTCTTC
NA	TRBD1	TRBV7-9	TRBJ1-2	CASSVSGQPNNYGYTF	TGTGCCAGCAGCGTTTCGGGACAGCCTAATAACTATGGCTACACCTTC
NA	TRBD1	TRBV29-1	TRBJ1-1	CSVGGRGLTEAFF	TGCAGCGTCGGAGGTAGGGGGCTGACTGAAGCTTTCTTT
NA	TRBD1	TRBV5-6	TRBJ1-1	CASSWGTENTEAFF	TGTGCCAGCAGTTGGGGGACAGAAAACACTGAAGCTTTCTTT
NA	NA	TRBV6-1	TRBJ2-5	CASSERQFNGETQYF	TGTGCCAGCAGTGAACGTCAGTTCAACGGGGAGACCCAGTACTTC
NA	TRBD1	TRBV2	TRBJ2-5	CASNNQGAGYQETQYF	TGTGCCAGCAACAACCAGGGGGCAGGGTACCAAGAGACCCAGTACTTC
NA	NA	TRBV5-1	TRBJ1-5	CASATGDGQPQHF	TGCGCCAGCGCCACGGGAGACGGTCAGCCCCAGCATTTT
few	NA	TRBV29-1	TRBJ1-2	CSVVDGLGGYTF	TGCAGCGTTGTGGACGGCTTGGGGGGCTACACCTTC
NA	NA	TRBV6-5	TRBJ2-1	CASSYGTYNEQFF	TGTGCCAGCAGTTACGGGACTTACAATGAGCAGTTCTTC
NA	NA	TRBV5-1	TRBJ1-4	CASSLAADVSEKLFF	TGCGCCAGCAGCCTCGCCGCAGACGTTAGTGAAAAACTGTTTTTT
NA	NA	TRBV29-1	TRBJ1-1	CSVLVRMNTEAFF	TGCAGCGTTCTGGTACGGATGAACACTGAAGCTTTCTTT
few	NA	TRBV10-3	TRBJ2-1	CAISESAGGRLSSYNEQFF	TGTGCCATCAGTGAGTCGGCAGGGGGGAGGTTAAGCTCCTACAATGAGCAGTTCTTC
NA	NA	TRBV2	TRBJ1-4	CASSWDEKLFF	TGTGCCAGCAGTTGGGATGAAAAACTGTTTTTT